The following is a T cell receptor beta chain sequence with its context. It lacks a known antigen. Within one base of it there is no much larger clone, and no base qualities were kept. CD8 naive samples were obtained by positive selection for CCR7 among CD45RO-negative cells, yielding a CD45RA+CCR7+ population from which TemRA cells were excluded. Donors were healthy HIV-negative adults with no recently reported acute infections or vaccinations. Every donor was a Caucasian adult residing in Nashville, Tennessee, USA. Blood was obtained by leukapheresis, after which PBMCs were separated by Ficoll-Histopaque density gradient centrifugation and cryopreserved in liquid nitrogen vapor phase. Analytical flow cytometry was used to check the purity and quantity of every magnetically sorted T cell population. From each sorted fraction, genomic DNA was isolated and quantified by UV absorbance on a Nanodrop 2000c.

TCR CDR3 regions were amplified from genomic DNA by multiplex PCR using the deep immunoSEQ assay. Genomic DNA extracted from each cell subset was distributed evenly over all wells of several immunoSEQ 96-well plates, and each plate served as one replicate. For sorted subsets, each replicate PCR was loaded with about 200 ng genomic DNA, equivalent to 30,000 or so T cell genomes. Purified libraries were measured with a Qubit 3.0 fluorometer, size-checked on a Bioanalyzer 2100, and measured again with the KAPA Library Quantification kit. Every immunoSEQ 96-well plate was sequenced on a separate single-read 150-cycle Illumina NextSeq 550 flow cell. The original methods were these. The immunoSEQ output contained only junctional sequences without quality scores, so filtering could not match that applied to full-length reads. To assign V/J genes and CDR3, sequences were annotated against IMGT germline references using PyIR, a Python wrapper for IgBLAST v1.9. Reads were removed for weak V/J assignments (E-value above 1e-6), missing CDR3, stop codons, out-of-frame junctions, or ambiguous translated residues. V3J clonotypes were defined as sequences sharing an identical inferred V gene, J gene, and CDR3 amino acid sequence. To compute the percentage overlap between repertoires, the number of shared unique clonotypes was divided by the size of the smaller repertoire. Repertoire richness was assessed with RTK rarefaction, the Chao1 estimator, and Recon v2.1 estimates of unobserved clonotypes. Generation probabilities were computed with OLGA for all TCRbeta clonotypes obtained by the gDNA method from a few donors. TCRdb re-hosts the immuneACCESS table, in-frame sequences only. Its copies lack some clones; in the studies checked, an unresolved V gene accounts for under half of them, and the cause for the rest is not known. That table is the source of V, J and clone size, and D and trimming were worked out from the DNA. The sample table shows some 2.1 million clones, and about 94% are seen once. Of the sample, roughly 1.7% is held by the ten largest clones.

This sample is part of a study of shared clonotypes between healthy human individuals (dated by TCRdb to about 2020). As for the study more broadly: The cohort comprised a couple of women and three men aged 18 to 49 years. For each donor, CD4 naive and CD4 memory were each given three plates, CD8 naive was given two plates, and CD8 memory was given one plate. To estimate repertoire size and how much clonotypes are shared between individuals, the study performed deep sequencing of blood TCR repertoires from 4 to 6 healthy adults. Different laboratories and diverse techniques were used to prepare libraries and sequence TCR repertoires, to increase sequencing depth and limit assay-specific biases. Per donor, leukapheresis produced somewhere between about 0.94 and 10 billion PBMCs. Summary of the overall study and its limitations: Sampling was restricted to blood, and TCR repertoires in tissues likely differ from the TCR repertoires found in blood. Because the study included a small number of donors, the genetic and exposure-history diversity represented was limited. Sharing across a few donors was observed for roughly 5% of naive CD4, under 4% of naive CD8, roughly 2.3% of memory CD4, and around 0.4% of memory CD8 clonotypes. Larger estimated clonotype richness was generally found for naive subsets than for memory subsets. Based on pairwise subsampling, the degree of clonotype sharing among donors was expected to be affected by sequencing depth. Even with the large sequencing depth, rarefaction of the sorted-subset datasets indicated that sequencing was incomplete. Higher generation probabilities were observed for clonotypes shared by all four sorted-subset donors than for non-shared clonotypes.

Looking up the germline V gene (reference sequence) yields CDR1 MNHEY and CDR2 SMNVEV. The CDR3 sequence holds 15 residues, the cysteine and phenylalanine included. The retained sequence is limited to the CDR3, 45 bases, with the frame set at the first base. Trimmed from V: 5 bases; trimmed from J: 5 bases; junction bases lacking a gene match: 11. The sample consisted of naive CD8+ T cells from PBMCs. The cell subset or site tag for this specimen amounts to: CD45RA+CCR7+. This TCR derives from a young man in good health. Some clones in this sample may be carry-over from other donors' samples. The chain is made from TRBV27 and TRBJ2-7; 8 central bases correspond to TRBD1. The encoded CDR3 is CASSHRDRLLHEQYF. The nucleotide sequence is given as TGTGCCAGCAGTCACCGGGACAGGCTTCTCCACGAGCAGTACTTC.